The present entry profiles one TCR beta chain with its context. Its cognate antigen is unknown. The germline V gene has CDR1 MDHEN and CDR2 SYDVKM. The CDR3 length is 16 residues. Trimming took off 8 bases at V and 1 base at J, with 20 bases between the two ends. This sample stems from a study of vaccination and CD4 T cells after COVID-19. Indicated treatment: roughly 11-day PBMC culture with coronavirus spike peptide pools or control peptides (ViraFEST assay). The Oncomine TCR Beta short-read assay was applied to DNA of cultured CD4+ T cells. From CD4+ T cells that had been cultured, genomic DNA was extracted. TCRdb ran MiXCR on the PCR reads and lists one entry per CDR3 protein. This table holds 15,000 or so distinct CDR3 sequences, approximately 67% found once.

This TCR was sampled from a human donor who had recovered from COVID-19. Sequencing was done on a sample of CD4+ T cells from blood, cultured in vitro. The chain uses TRBV28 and TRBJ1-2; possibly TRBD1 for D (5 bases). The CDR3 protein is CASRPHTGRSNYGYTF. In DNA form, the CDR3 reads TGTGCCAGCCGCCCTCACACGGGGCGGAGTAACTATGGCTACACCTTC.